These T cell receptor beta chains were read from a single sample in a study of T cells in Graves' hyperthyroidism and ophthalmopathy. TCRdb passed the multiplex PCR reads through MiXCR, listing each CDR3 protein once. The repertoire holds fewer than 700,000 distinct CDR3 sequences, 15% to 20% seen once, with about 3.8% in the top ten. Material for sequencing was blood. Every receptor here comes from a woman in her thirties with Graves' hyperthyroidism. CDR3s include the opening cysteine and the closing phenylalanine or tryptophan. The D gene is left open where the match is weak. Rows may omit the clone size; those that give it use once, few, many or a size class.

>TRBV28|NA|TRBJ2-6|NA
TGTGCCAGCAGTTCTTCAGTGGGGTGGGCCAACGTCCTGACTTTC
CASSSSVGWANVLTF
>TRBV7-2|many|TRBJ2-5|TRBD2
TGTGCCAGCAGCTTTTTATTAGCGGGACCCCAGGACCAAGAGACCCAGTACTTC
CASSFLLAGPQDQETQYF
>TRBV19|NA|TRBJ1-4|NA
TGTGCCAGTAGTATAAGGATCGGAATGGAAGAAAAACTGTTTTTT
CASSIRIGMEEKLFF
>TRBV15|many|TRBJ2-5|NA
TGTGCCACCAGCAGAGCTCGGGCGACCCAGTACTTC
CATSRARATQYF
>TRBV15|many|TRBJ2-5|TRBD2
TGTGCCACCAGCAGAGATGGACTAGCGCAAGAGACCCAGTACTTC
CATSRDGLAQETQYF
>TRBV15|few|TRBJ2-7|NA
TGTGCCACCAGCAGTCCCAGAGAGTCCTACGAGCAGTACTTC
CATSSPRESYEQYF
>TRBV4-1|few|TRBJ2-7|TRBD2
TGCGCCAGCAGCCGACTAGCGGGAGACTACGAGCAGTACTTC
CASSRLAGDYEQYF
>TRBV18|many|TRBJ2-1|NA
TGTGCCAGCTCAGCATCGACAGCAATCTCGCAGTTCTTC
CASSASTAISQFF
>TRBV28|few|TRBJ2-3|NA
TGTGCCAGCAGTTCTTACCAACCCGGGCCCACAGATACGCAGTATTTT
CASSSYQPGPTDTQYF
>TRBV3-1|many|TRBJ2-7|NA
TGTGCCTCAAAACAGGGTAACGAGCAGTACTTC
CASKQGNEQYF
>TRBV28|many|TRBJ2-7|NA
TGTGCCAGCAGTTCGCGGGTAAGCTCCTACGAGCAGTACTTC
CASSSRVSSYEQYF
>TRBV16|few|TRBJ1-5|NA
TGTGCCAGCAGCCCCCACACGGGGGGCGCCAATCAGCCCCAGCATTTT
CASSPHTGGANQPQHF
>TRBV28|many|TRBJ1-2|TRBD1
TGTGCCAGCAGTTCGAATACGGACAGGGGAGGTGGCTACACCTTC
CASSSNTDRGGGYTF
>TRBV20-1|many|TRBJ1-4|NA
TGCAGTGCTAGAGGGGGCCGAGGGGAAAAACTGTTTTTT
CSARGGRGEKLFF
>TRBV6-1|many|TRBJ2-7|NA
TGTGCCAGCAGAACTGCATACGAGCAGTACTTC
CASRTAYEQYF
>TRBV7-2|NA|TRBJ1-2|TRBD1
TGTGCCAGCAGCTTAGCCGGGACAGTACCACCCAACGGCTATGGCTACACCTTC
CASSLAGTVPPNGYGYTF
>TRBV5-1|few|TRBJ2-7|NA
TGCGCCAGCAGCTTGTCGCAATCCTACGAGCAGTACTTC
CASSLSQSYEQYF
>TRBV2|NA|TRBJ1-2|TRBD1
TGTGCCAGCAGTGGGCAGGGGGGTAACTATGGCTACACCTTC
CASSGQGGNYGYTF
>TRBV5-1|NA|TRBJ1-2|NA
TGCGCCAGCAGCCATGACAGAAACTATGGCTACACCTTC
CASSHDRNYGYTF
>TRBV2|many|TRBJ1-2|NA
TGTGCCAGCAGTACTGGAGGCGACTATGGCTACACCTTC
CASSTGGDYGYTF
>TRBV2|NA|TRBJ2-3|TRBD2
TGTGCCAGCAAAGAGACTAGCGGGAGGAGGGCAGATACGCAGTATTTT
CASKETSGRRADTQYF
>TRBV30|many|TRBJ1-4|NA
TGTGCCTGGAGCAGCCGAACCCGGGGGCTTGAAAAACTGTTTTTT
CAWSSRTRGLEKLFF
>TRBV19|few|TRBJ1-2|NA
TGTGCCAGTATTGGCAGGCCGCATGGCTACACCTTC
CASIGRPHGYTF
>TRBV5-1|many|TRBJ2-7|NA
TGCGCCAGCAGCTTGCGTTCCCAGGGACTTGTACACTACGAGCAGTACTTC
CASSLRSQGLVHYEQYF
>TRBV20-1|many|TRBJ2-7|TRBD1
TGCAGTGCTAGAGACCTCCTCAGTCTAGGACAGGGGGACTACGAGCAGTACTTC
CSARDLLSLGQGDYEQYF
>TRBV4-3|few|TRBJ2-7|TRBD2
TGCGCCAGCAGTGTACTAGCGGGAGGGTCCTACGAGCAGTACTTC
CASSVLAGGSYEQYF
>TRBV6-6|many|TRBJ1-1|NA
TGTGCCAGCAGTTACTCTGTTGGGCAGGACACTGAAGCTTTCTTT
CASSYSVGQDTEAFF
>TRBV3-1|NA|TRBJ2-3|TRBD2
TGTGCCAGCAGCCACCTTAGCGGGAGTATAGATACGCAGTATTTT
CASSHLSGSIDTQYF
>TRBV5-1|many|TRBJ2-1|NA
TGCGCCAGCAGCCAAGTTGGGACAAATGAGCAGTTCTTC
CASSQVGTNEQFF
>TRBV27|NA|TRBJ2-1|TRBD2
TGTGCCAGCAGTCCACGGACTAGCGGGAGGGCGGGGGAGTTCTTC
CASSPRTSGRAGEFF
>TRBV7-2|many|TRBJ2-7|NA
TGTGCCAGCAGCTTAGGGGGGCTCTACGAGCAGTACTTC
CASSLGGLYEQYF
>TRBV7-2|many|TRBJ2-2|NA
TGTGCCAGCAGCCCCGTTACCACCGGGGAGCTGTTTTTT
CASSPVTTGELFF
>TRBV20-1|NA|TRBJ2-6|NA
TGCAGTGCTTCAGTTAACTCTGGGGCCAACGTCCTGACTTTC
CSASVNSGANVLTF
>TRBV3-1|many|TRBJ1-1|NA
TGTGCCAGCAGCTCCCCCTCGGGGACGAACACTGAAGCTTTCTTT
CASSSPSGTNTEAFF
>TRBV11-3|NA|TRBJ1-2|NA
TGTGCCAGCAGCCCCCGGGCGGGGAACTATGGCTACACCTTC
CASSPRAGNYGYTF
>TRBV28|many|TRBJ1-1|NA
TGTGCCAGCAGTTTGGCGGGCCCTGAGAACACTGAAGCTTTCTTT
CASSLAGPENTEAFF
>TRBV2|many|TRBJ2-1|TRBD1
TGTGCCAGCAGTGAGCTAGAGGGGGCGGGCAATGAGCAGTTCTTC
CASSELEGAGNEQFF
>TRBV10-3|many|TRBJ1-2|NA
TGTGCCATCAGTGAGTCCCCCGACGGTTCTAACTATGGCTACACCTTC
CAISESPDGSNYGYTF
>TRBV5-4|few|TRBJ1-1|NA
TGTGCCAGCAGCCTTAGACAAGGCACGAACACTGAAGCTTTCTTT
CASSLRQGTNTEAFF
>TRBV28|NA|TRBJ1-2|NA
TGTGCCAGCACCTCTATGGGAGCGCAGGGTCATAACTATGGCTACACCTTC
CASTSMGAQGHNYGYTF
>TRBV28|many|TRBJ2-7|TRBD1
TGTGCCAGCAGGTTGCCAGGGGGCCGTGACGAGCAGTACTTC
CASRLPGGRDEQYF
>TRBV6-2/TRBV6-3|many|TRBJ1-2|NA
TGTGCCAGCAGTTACCCCGGACGGAACTATGGCTACACCTTC
CASSYPGRNYGYTF
>TRBV2|many|TRBJ2-7|TRBD2
TGTGCCAGCAGTGAACTCAGCGGGGAAGGCTACGAGCAGTACTTC
CASSELSGEGYEQYF
>TRBV20-1|many|TRBJ2-1|TRBD2
TGCAGTGCTAGGGGATCGGGGGGAGGTGAGCAGTTCTTC
CSARGSGGGEQFF
>TRBV9|NA|TRBJ2-7|NA
TGTGCCAGCAGCGTCTTCCCAGGGGAATCCTACGAGCAGTACTTC
CASSVFPGESYEQYF
>TRBV20-1|NA|TRBJ2-2|TRBD2
TGCAGTGCGCCGGGACTAGCGGGAGACGGCGGGGAGCTGTTTTTT
CSAPGLAGDGGELFF
>TRBV3-1|many|TRBJ2-7|NA
TGTGCCAGCGCCGCTTGGACAAAGGATAACGAGCAGTACTTC
CASAAWTKDNEQYF
>TRBV11-2|many|TRBJ2-1|NA
TGTGCCAGCAGCTTAGGACCAACCCGGGGTGAGCAGTTCTTC
CASSLGPTRGEQFF
>TRBV11-1|many|TRBJ2-1|NA
TGTGCCAGCAGTTTAGCCGGACTGGATGAGCAGTTCTTC
CASSLAGLDEQFF
>TRBV20-1|many|TRBJ2-7|TRBD1
TGCAGCGAAGACAGGGTCTCGTACGAGCAGTACTTC
CSEDRVSYEQYF
>TRBV28|many|TRBJ1-2|TRBD1
TGTGCCAGCAGTACAACAGGGGATGACTATGGCTACACCTTC
CASSTTGDDYGYTF
>TRBV10-3|NA|TRBJ2-1|TRBD2
TGTGCCATCAGTGTCCTGACTAGCGGGAGTAGGAATGAGCAGTTCTTC
CAISVLTSGSRNEQFF
>TRBV5-6|NA|TRBJ2-1|NA
TGTGCCAGCAGCTTGGGCTACCCCGGAGAGCAGTTCTTC
CASSLGYPGEQFF